The 32 T cell receptor beta chains below all came from one sample that was sequenced in a study of T cells in Graves' hyperthyroidism and ophthalmopathy. Amplified TCR beta CDR3 regions derived from RNA transcripts. TCR CDR3 underwent first-round RT-PCR with the HTBI primer set. TCRdb recomputed calls from the multiplex PCR reads with MiXCR, one row per CDR3 protein. The sample includes roughly 200,000 distinct CDR3 sequences, around 20% of them seen just once. Sequencing was carried out using blood. Receptor source: a man between 40 and 49 years old with Graves' hyperthyroidism.

This clonotype showed up many times. The chain combines TRBV27 with TRBJ1-5; 7 positions agree with TRBD1. The CDR3 loop spans 14 amino acids. V lost 6 bases, J lost 5 bases, and 7 bases stayed unmatched. CDR1 and CDR2 from the germline V gene are MNHEY and SMNVEV (reference sequence). The CDR3, as DNA: TGTGCCAGCAGCCTTAGACAGGGCGATCAGCCCCAGCATTTT. It specifies CASSLRQGDQPQHF.

This clonotype came up once. Being one base from a much bigger clone, this may be a read error. Lacking the conserved final phenylalanine or tryptophan, this CDR3 likely reflects a read error. The V and J genes are TRBV6-2 or TRBV6-3 and TRBJ1-1; D ambiguous. Germline-derived CDR1 and CDR2 are MNHEY and SVGEGT. V was shortened by 0 bases and J by 1 base, with 6 bases between the two germline ends. The CDR3 loop spans 14 amino acids. CDR3 sequence: CASSYSEGNTEAFL. The CDR3 DNA reads TGTGCCAGCAGTTACTCTGAGGGGAACACTGAAGCTTTCTTG.

There are many counts of this clonotype. This chain joins TRBV6-1 and TRBJ1-5; 7 bases are a match to TRBD1. There are 14 residues in the CDR3. Germline V CDR1 and CDR2: MNHNS, SASEGT. Trimming cost V 5 bases and J 3 bases; bases outside gene matches: 4. The CDR3 DNA follows: TGTGCCAGCAGTCGGGACAGCTACAATCAGCCCCAGCATTTT. It specifies CASSRDSYNQPQHF.

As to this clonotype: With a much larger clone just one base away, this may be a read error. This chain links TRBV6-2 or TRBV6-3 with TRBJ2-1; the D gene is possibly TRBD1 (6 bases). Germline CDR1 reads MNHEY; CDR2 reads SVGEGT. The CDR3 is 12 amino acids. CDR3 bases: TGTGCCGGCAGTTCACAGGGTACTGAGCAGTTCTTC. It specifies CAGSSQGTEQFF.

This clonotype was detected ten times or more. This chain connects TRBV2 to TRBJ2-7; 9 nucleotides match TRBD1. The CDR3 consists of 13 residues. Per the germline V gene, CDR1 is SNHLY and CDR2 is FYNNEI. The junction had 2 bases not matched to a gene; V was cut back by 4 bases and J by 4 bases. The CDR3 nucleotides are TGTGCCAGCAGTGGGGACAGGGTATACGAGCAGTACTTC. This translates into CASSGDRVYEQYF.

V and J are TRBV15 and TRBJ1-6; D possibly corresponds to TRBD1 (6 bases). CDR3 size: 15 residues. In germline, CDR1 is LNHNV, CDR2 YYDKDF (reference sequence). Trimming stripped 5 bases from V and 6 bases from J, with 14 bases between. Here the CDR3 DNA reads TGTGCCACCAGCGAGGGGGGACGACGTAATTCACCCCTCCACTTT. Its translation: CATSEGGRRNSPLHF.

The chain joins TRBV6-4 to TRBJ2-2; TRBD1 aligns across 8 bases. There are 14 residues in the CDR3. V lost 6 bases, J lost 3 bases, and 3 bases stayed unmatched. The germline V gene has CDR1 MRHNA and CDR2 SNTAGT. The CDR3 loop is CASRQTGDTGELFF. CDR3 DNA: TGTGCCAGCAGACAGACAGGGGACACCGGGGAGCTGTTTTTT.

The sample holds a few counts of this clonotype. The V call is TRBV7-2, the J call TRBJ2-3, with TRBD1 as a possible D gene (6 bases). CDR1 and CDR2 from the germline V gene are SGHTA and FQGNSA. This CDR3 contains 14 residues. V was trimmed by 5 bases and J by 1 base, leaving 10 bases between them. The CDR3 loop is CASSLHRGTDTQYF. CDR3 in DNA: TGTGCCAGCAGCCTCCACAGGGGCACAGATACGCAGTATTTT.

In its sample, this clonotype was seen a few times. The chain combines TRBV9 with TRBJ2-2; TRBD1 agrees at 8 bases. Trimming at V came to 3 bases and at J to 6 bases, leaving 4 bases not matched to a gene. CDR3 length: 14 amino acids. The germline CDR1 and CDR2 sequences are SGDLS and YYNGEE. The CDR3 spells CASSDGTGAGELFF. The CDR3 DNA follows: TGTGCCAGCAGCGACGGGACAGGTGCCGGGGAGCTGTTTTTT.

This clonotype was counted many times. This chain joins TRBV18 and TRBJ2-7; the D gene is possibly TRBD1 (5 bases). CDR1 is KGHSH, CDR2 LQKENI, per germline. V lost 2 bases, J lost 6 bases, and 14 bases lay in between. This CDR3 comprises 14 residues. The CDR3 sequence: CASSPGHDSVEQYF. The CDR3 bases are TGTGCCAGCTCACCAGGCCATGACAGCGTCGAGCAGTACTTC.

This clonotype was counted at least ten times. The rearrangement joins TRBV7-8 to TRBJ2-3; D is undetermined. The CDR3 has 14 amino acids. V was clipped by 1 base and J by 3 bases, with 8 bases between them. Germline CDR1 and CDR2: SGHVS and FQNEAQ. The CDR3 coding sequence is TGTGCCAGCAGCTTAGAGCACCTTACAGATACGCAGTATTTT. Protein: CASSLEHLTDTQYF.

V usage is TRBV24-1 and J usage is TRBJ2-2; 7 bases align to TRBD1. J gave up 8 bases and V 2 bases, and 7 bases lay outside the gene matches. In germline, CDR1 is KGHDR, CDR2 SFDVKD. This CDR3 is built from 15 residues. The CDR3 nucleotides read TGTGCCACCAGTGATTCTTTAACAGGGGTGGGGGAGCTGTTTTTT. This gives the protein CATSDSLTGVGELFF.

This clonotype was recorded many times. J is TRBJ2-5 and V is TRBV3-1; 7 bases are shared with TRBD2. The CDR3 consists of 16 residues. Germline CDR1 is LGHDT and CDR2 is YNNKEL (reference sequence). Trimming removed 4 bases from V and 1 base from J; junction bases left unmatched: 9. The CDR3 bases are TGTGCCAGCAGCCCCCCGGGAGAGCGGGGCCAAGAGACCCAGTACTTC. Translating it yields CASSPPGERGQETQYF.

The chain is built from TRBV4-2 and TRBJ2-5; D is perhaps TRBD1 (6 bases). The CDR3 is made up of 15 amino acids. Per the germline V gene, CDR1 is LGHNA and CDR2 is YNFKEQ. Trimming pared 4 bases from V and 5 bases from J, leaving 17 bases between. DNA for the CDR3: TGTGCCAGCAGCCCCAGACAGGCGCTCCGGGAGACCCAGTACTTC. It is translated as CASSPRQALRETQYF.

This clonotype was detected ten times or more. The chain joins TRBV20-1 to TRBJ1-5; D ambiguous. V was cut by 2 bases and J by 0 bases, with 14 bases left in between. Germline V lookup: CDR1 DFQATT, CDR2 SNEGSKA (reference sequence). This CDR3 region has 16 residues. Here the CDR3 reads CSARSHMANSNQPQHF. Written as DNA, the CDR3 is TGCAGTGCTAGATCCCATATGGCCAATAGCAATCAGCCCCAGCATTTT.

This rearrangement joins TRBV5-4 to TRBJ2-3; D unresolved. The V end was cut by 0 bases, the J end by 0 bases, with 8 bases between. Germline values: CDR1 SGHNT, CDR2 YYREEE (reference sequence). The CDR3 loop spans 15 amino acids. The CDR3 DNA is TGTGCCAGCAGCTTGGAAGTCAGGAGCACAGATACGCAGTATTTT. Its protein is CASSLEVRSTDTQYF.

This clonotype was seen repeatedly, ten times or more. The gene calls are TRBV11-2 and TRBJ1-1, with D possibly TRBD1 on 6 matching bases. The CDR3 is 15 amino acids. Germline CDR1 is SGHAT and CDR2 is FQNNGV. The V gene lost 5 bases and the J gene lost 1 base, with 14 bases spanning the gap. Written as DNA, the CDR3 is TGTGCCAGCAGCAGCTTCAGGGGAAAGAACACTGAAGCTTTCTTT. Its translation is CASSSFRGKNTEAFF.

This clonotype turned up a few times. This chain connects TRBV7-9 to TRBJ1-1; 8 bases line up with TRBD1. J gave up 6 bases and V 1 base, and 4 bases lay outside the gene matches. The CDR3 contains 14 residues. Looked up from germline, CDR1 is SEHNR and CDR2 is FQNEAQ (reference sequence). The CDR3 DNA reads as TGTGCCAGCAGCTTAGGACAGGGGTTGCCTGAAGCTTTCTTT. Encoded protein: CASSLGQGLPEAFF.

This clonotype was picked up many times. The chain combines TRBV7-2 with TRBJ2-3, with no clear D. The CDR3 is made up of 14 amino acids. Between the trimmed V and J ends, which lost 2 bases and 7 bases, there was a span of 13 bases. The germline V gene encodes CDR1 SGHTA and CDR2 FQGNSA. The CDR3 region is CASSLLPPVNTQYF. The CDR3 coding sequence is TGTGCCAGCAGCTTACTCCCTCCAGTGAATACGCAGTATTTT.

The chain couples TRBV7-2 to TRBJ2-7, with D hard to call. V lost 3 bases and J lost 4, with 10 bases in between. This CDR3 is built from 13 residues. The germline V gene has CDR1 SGHTA and CDR2 FQGNSA. The CDR3 DNA sequence: TGTGCCAGCAGCTTTTGGACCCAGTACGAGCAGTACTTC. Protein: CASSFWTQYEQYF.

The chain uses TRBV7-8 and TRBJ1-3; D remains unclear. Germline CDR1 and CDR2: SGHVS and FQNEAQ. The CDR3 extends over 15 amino acids. V dropped 1 base and J dropped 0 bases, with 7 bases sitting between them. CDR3 in DNA: TGTGCCAGCAGCTTAGACAGAGACTCTGGAAACACCATATATTTT. It translates to CASSLDRDSGNTIYF.

The chain joins TRBV9 to TRBJ2-2; D uncertain. This CDR3 is built from 13 residues. V lost 3 bases and J lost 6, with 9 bases in between. The germline V gene has CDR1 SGDLS and CDR2 YYNGEE. CDR3 residues: CASSEGGPGELFF. In DNA form, the CDR3 reads TGTGCCAGCAGCGAAGGCGGTCCCGGGGAGCTGTTTTTT.

The J gene is TRBJ2-7, the V gene TRBV5-6; TRBD1 agrees at 9 bases. The germline V gene has CDR1 SGHDT and CDR2 YYEEEE. CDR3 length: 15 amino acids. After removal of 4 bases from V and 2 bases from J, the junction contained 7 bases not matched to a gene. The CDR3 DNA sequence: TGTGCCAGCAGCCAACAGGGGGCTTTGGCCTACGAGCAGTACTTC. Protein product: CASSQQGALAYEQYF.

This clonotype appeared many times. The chain has TRBV18 and TRBJ1-1; D possibly corresponds to TRBD1 (5 bases). The CDR3 length is 13 residues. Germline assignment: CDR1 KGHSH and CDR2 LQKENI. The V end was cut by 2 bases, the J end by 12 bases, with 16 bases between. The CDR3 region is CASSPTTATQPFF. The DNA of the CDR3 is TGTGCCAGCTCACCAACGACAGCGACCCAACCTTTCTTT. The complete variable domain, with remaining parts taken from reference TRBV18 and TRBJ1-1, reads NAGVMQNPRHLVRRRGQEARLRCSPMKGHSHVYWYRQLPEEGLKFMVYLQKENIIDESGMPKERFSAEFPKEGPSILRIQQVVRGDSAAYFCASSPTTATQPFFGQGTRLTVV.

Ten or more counts support this clonotype. The chain links TRBV30 to TRBJ1-1; D call uncertain. CDR3 length: 13 amino acids. CDR1 and CDR2 (germline): GTSNPN, SVGIG (reference sequence). Trimming took 3 bases from V and 0 from J, leaving 8 bases between them. The CDR3 region is CAWRFRMNTEAFF. The CDR3 coding sequence is TGTGCCTGGAGGTTCAGGATGAACACTGAAGCTTTCTTT.

The chain carries TRBV4-2 and TRBJ2-3; weak D call: TRBD2 (7 bases). V lost 0 bases to trimming and J lost 3 bases, with 13 bases between them. The CDR3 length is 16 residues. CDR1 and CDR2 from the germline V gene are LGHNA and YNFKEQ. The CDR3 sequence is CASSQDPRGATDTQYF. The CDR3 nucleotides read TGTGCCAGCAGCCAAGATCCTCGGGGGGCAACAGATACGCAGTATTTT.

This clonotype was detected many times. The chain has TRBV3-1 and TRBJ1-1; unclear D gene. CDR3 length equals 14 residues. The germline V gene encodes CDR1 LGHDT and CDR2 YNNKEL (reference sequence). Trimming stripped 0 bases from V and 11 bases from J, with 16 bases between. The CDR3 loop is CASSQDVSGFGAFF. As DNA, the CDR3 is TGTGCCAGCAGCCAAGATGTAAGTGGGTTTGGGGCTTTCTTT.

This clonotype was picked up many times. V usage is TRBV6-5 and J usage is TRBJ2-1, with D unresolved. V dropped 2 bases and J dropped 6 bases, with 11 bases sitting between them. CDR3 size: 14 residues. Germline CDR1 is MNHEY and CDR2 is SVGAGI. This CDR3 is CASSYNDRLNEQFF. Here the CDR3 DNA reads TGTGCCAGCAGTTACAACGACCGACTCAATGAGCAGTTCTTC.

Many counts were recorded for this clonotype. The chain recombines TRBV28 with TRBJ2-5; D unclear. Germline CDR1 and CDR2: MDHEN and SYDVKM. This CDR3 has 12 amino acids. V was shortened by 6 bases and J by 0 bases, with 5 bases between the two germline ends. The CDR3 region is CASRVNQETQYF. CDR3 DNA: TGTGCCAGCAGAGTCAACCAAGAGACCCAGTACTTC.

The chain recombines TRBV4-1 with TRBJ1-3; D not resolved. The ends were cut back, 4 bases at V and 2 bases at J, with 9 bases in the middle. The CDR3 is 14 residues long. In germline, CDR1 is MGHRA, CDR2 YSYEKL. This CDR3 reads CASSPTVPGNTIYF. The CDR3 DNA reads TGCGCCAGCAGCCCGACGGTACCTGGAAACACCATATATTTT.

This clonotype was picked up many times. CDR3 protein: CASSFSTLKATEAFF. The CDR3 DNA is TGCGCCAGCAGCTTCAGTACGTTGAAGGCCACTGAAGCTTTCTTT. This sequence joins TRBV5-1 and TRBJ1-1; D ambiguous. V shed 2 bases and J shed 4 bases, with 15 bases lying between them. Germline V gene lookup returns CDR1 SGHRS and CDR2 YFSETQ. The CDR3 is 15 residues long. Drawing the rest from reference TRBV5-1 and TRBJ1-1, the complete variable domain is KAGVTQTPRYLIKTRGQQVTLSCSPISGHRSVSWYQQTPGQGLQFLFEYFSETQRNKGNFPGRFSGRQFSNSRSEMNVSTLELGDSALYLCASSFSTLKATEAFFGQGTRLTVV.

This clonotype was counted ten times or more. The rearrangement links TRBV30 to TRBJ1-5, with D unclear. V was shortened by 0 bases and J by 2 bases, with 11 bases between the two germline ends. The CDR3 spans 15 residues. Germline assignment: CDR1 GTSNPN and CDR2 SVGIG (reference sequence). The DNA of the CDR3 is TGTGCCTGGAGTGTAGGCTCGAATCGCAATCAGCCCCAGCATTTT. Translating gives CAWSVGSNRNQPQHF.